This TCR beta chain was recovered during a study of shared clonotypes between healthy human individuals (dated by TCRdb to 2018 to 2020). Study-wide context: A few men and a couple of women, aged 18 to 49 years, made up the cohort. To estimate repertoire size and how much clonotype sharing occurs between individuals, the study deeply sequenced the blood TCR repertoires of about five healthy adults. Per donor, leukapheresis produced somewhere between about 0.94 and 9.5 billion PBMCs. For each donor, CD4 naive and CD4 memory were each given three plates, CD8 naive was given two plates, and CD8 memory was given one plate. To increase sequencing depth and limit assay-specific biases, TCR repertoire library preparation and sequencing were carried out by different laboratories using diverse techniques. What the research found in general, with its limitations: Even with the large sequencing depth, rarefaction of the sorted-subset datasets indicated that sequencing was incomplete. Estimated clonotype richness was generally larger for naive than for memory subsets. Sampling was limited to blood, and TCR repertoires in tissue likely differ from TCR repertoires in blood. Higher generation probabilities were observed for clonotypes shared by all four sorted-subset donors than for non-shared clonotypes. Because the study included only a small number of donors, the genetic and exposure-history diversity represented was limited. Based on pairwise subsampling, the degree of clonotype sharing among donors was expected to be affected by sequencing depth. About 4.5% of naive CD4, 3.5% of naive CD8, about 2.5% of memory CD4, and about 0.4% of memory CD8 clonotypes were shared across several donors.

Germline trimming: 5 bases from V, 3 bases from J; junction bases outside gene matches: 7. From the germline V gene (reference sequence), CDR1 is GTSNPN and CDR2 is SVGIG. The CDR3 measures 13 amino acids from cysteine to phenylalanine. The CDR3 DNA has 39 bases and is translated from base 1. CD8 naive samples consisted of CD45RO-negative cells that were positively selected for CCR7, yielding a CD45RA+CCR7+ population without TemRA cells. Donors were healthy HIV-negative adults with no recently reported acute infections or vaccinations. Only Caucasian adults living in Nashville, Tennessee, USA were represented among the donors. Blood was obtained by leukapheresis, after which PBMCs were separated by Ficoll-Histopaque density gradient centrifugation and cryopreserved in liquid nitrogen vapor phase. Purity and quantity of every magnetically sorted T cell population were checked by analytical flow cytometry. Each sorted fraction had its genomic DNA isolated and then quantified by UV absorbance on a Nanodrop 2000c.

Using the deep immunoSEQ assay, multiplex PCR amplified TCR CDR3 regions from genomic DNA. For each cell subset, the extracted genomic DNA was distributed evenly across all wells of several immunoSEQ 96-well plates, and each plate served as one replicate. For sorted subsets, 150 to 250 ng of genomic DNA, equivalent to tens of thousands of T cell genomes, went into each replicate PCR. Purified libraries were quantified with a Qubit 3.0 fluorometer, sized on a Bioanalyzer 2100, and re-quantified with the KAPA Library Quantification kit. A separate single-read 150-cycle Illumina NextSeq 550 flow cell was used to sequence each immunoSEQ 96-well plate. As for the authors' bioinformatics: Because the immunoSEQ output included only junctional sequences and no quality scores, the filtering could not be the same as the filtering used for full-length reads. Sequences were annotated with PyIR, a Python wrapper for IgBLAST v1.9, and V/J genes and CDR3 were assigned using IMGT germline references. Reads with weak V/J assignments (E-value above 1e-6), missing CDR3, stop codons, out-of-frame junctions, or ambiguous translated residues were removed. V3J clonotypes were defined as sequences sharing the same inferred V gene, J gene, and CDR3 amino acid sequence. To compute the percentage overlap between repertoires, the number of shared unique clonotypes was divided by the size of the smaller repertoire. Three approaches were used to assess repertoire richness: RTK rarefaction, the Chao1 estimator, and Recon v2.1 estimates of unobserved clonotypes. Generation probabilities were computed with OLGA for all TCRbeta clonotypes obtained by the gDNA method from four donors. TCRdb limited this immuneACCESS table to in-frame rearrangements with V and J called. A share of clones is missing; checked studies link under half to unresolved V genes, and the rest is unexplained. V and J calls plus clone size are reproduced from that table; the DNA served to infer D and trimming. The sample table contains some 2,000,000 clones; only one count was recorded for roughly 95% of them. About 1.1% of the sample rests with the top ten.

In regard to this clone: Its recognized antigen is unknown. Base-call qualities are not available, and no considerably larger clone is one nucleotide away.

This chain is built from TRBV30 and TRBJ2-7, with TRBD2 matching 7 junction bases. The TCR sequence derives from a man between 18 and 35 years old in good health. Sequencing was carried out using naive CD8+ T cells sorted from blood. Read against the paper, the sample's cell subset or site label means: CD45RA+CCR7+. The bases read TGTGCCTGGGAGAGCGGGATGAACTACGAGCAGTACTTC. Its translation reads: CAWESGMNYEQYF.